These T cell receptor beta chains were read from a single sample in a study of beta chain features in type 1 diabetes. Only in-frame clones appear in the TCRdb table, and some are missing; sequencing was by immunoSEQ multiplex PCR. The sample lists around 450,000 clones, 9.5% to 12% occurring once. The sequenced sample was naive CD4+ T cells from blood. Receptors were obtained from a woman between 18 and 30 years old in good health. Each CDR3 is given with its conserved first and last residue. The D gene is left open where the match is weak. Not all rows give a size; the values are once, few, many and, for expanded clones, a class.

V gene,J gene,D gene,clone size,CDR3 DNA,CDR3 protein
TRBV7-3,TRBJ2-5,.,.,TGTGCCAGCAGCTTAGACGGCCGCCAAGAGACCCAGTACTTC,CASSLDGRQETQYF
TRBV9,TRBJ2-6,.,.,TGTGCCAGCAGCGTAGCTAAGACAAGCTCTGGGGCCAACGTCCTGACTTTC,CASSVAKTSSGANVLTF
TRBV20-1,TRBJ1-2,.,few,TGCAGTGCTATTGGGAATGGCTACACCTTC,CSAIGNGYTF
TRBV29-1,TRBJ1-2,.,few,TGCAGCGTTAGGACCTATGGCTACACCTTC,CSVRTYGYTF
TRBV5-1,TRBJ2-1,TRBD1,.,TGCGCCAGCAGCCCAACAGGGGGCTCATACAATGAGCAGTTCTTC,CASSPTGGSYNEQFF
TRBV27,TRBJ2-1,.,.,TGTGCCAGCAGTATGACTAGAGCAAACAATGAGCAGTTCTTC,CASSMTRANNEQFF
TRBV25-1,TRBJ2-5,.,few,TGTGCCAGCAGTGACCCGGGAAAAGGAGAGACCCAGTACTTC,CASSDPGKGETQYF
TRBV7-2,TRBJ1-1,.,.,TGTGCCAGCAGCTTTGCGGGCACTGAAGCTTTCTTT,CASSFAGTEAFF
TRBV7-2,TRBJ2-5,.,few,TGTGCCAGCACCCCAAGGATCCTGGAGACCCAGTACTTC,CASTPRILETQYF
TRBV6-5,TRBJ2-3,TRBD1,.,TGTGCCAGCAGTGGACAGGGCCTAAGCACAGATACGCAGTATTTT,CASSGQGLSTDTQYF
TRBV12-5,TRBJ2-5,.,.,TGTGCTAGTGGTTTGGTACTCGGTGGGGGTTTCTGGCAAGAGACCCAGTACTTC,CASGLVLGGGFWQETQYF
TRBV7-9,TRBJ1-1,.,.,TGTGCCAGCAGCCAACGAAACACTGAAGCTTTCTTT,CASSQRNTEAFF
TRBV13,TRBJ2-2,.,many,TGTGCCAGCAGCCGATCTGGCGCGAACACCGGGGAGCTGTTTTTT,CASSRSGANTGELFF
TRBV4-3,TRBJ1-2,.,many,TGCGCCAGCAGCCAAGATCTTGATTGGGACACCACTGGGGGACCCTATGGCTACACCTTC,CASSQDLDWDTTGGPYGYTF
TRBV18,TRBJ2-5,TRBD1,.,TGTGCCAGCTCCCCCGAAGGACAGGGGCGAGAGACCCAGTACTTC,CASSPEGQGRETQYF
TRBV14,TRBJ2-5,.,.,TGTGCCAGCAGCCAGGGAATCGGAGAGACCCAGTACTTC,CASSQGIGETQYF
TRBV18,TRBJ2-2,.,few,TGTGCCAGCTCACCAAGGACAAGCGGGGAGCTGTTTTTT,CASSPRTSGELFF
TRBV27,TRBJ2-3,.,.,TGTGCCAGCAGTAGACCTAGCACAGATACGCAGTATTTT,CASSRPSTDTQYF
TRBV19,TRBJ2-1,.,.,TGTGCCAGTAGTCGGGGCGTTAGCTCCTACAATGAGCAGTTCTTC,CASSRGVSSYNEQFF
TRBV4-1,TRBJ2-1,TRBD2,.,TGCGCCAGCAGCCACCGAGCGGGAGCCTACAATGAGCAGTTCTTC,CASSHRAGAYNEQFF
TRBV19,TRBJ2-7,TRBD1,few,TGTGCCAGTAGACAGGGGCCCTCCTACGAGCAGTACTTC,CASRQGPSYEQYF
TRBV5-1,TRBJ2-6,.,.,TGCGCCAGCAGCCCGGAGTCCGTCTTCCTTGGGGCCAACGTCCTGACTTTC,CASSPESVFLGANVLTF
TRBV7-2,TRBJ1-2,.,.,TGTGCCAGCAGCTTAAGGGGAATCAACTATGGCTACACCTTC,CASSLRGINYGYTF
TRBV5-1,TRBJ2-3,.,few,TGCGCCAGCAGCTCCCGGGGCACAGATACGCAGTATTTT,CASSSRGTDTQYF
TRBV7-9,TRBJ1-1,.,few,TGTGCCAGCAGCTTAGAGTTCGCCACTGAAGCTTTCTTT,CASSLEFATEAFF
TRBV11-1,TRBJ2-1,TRBD2,few,TGTGCCAGCAGTCCACTAGCGGGAAGTCGCAATGAGCAGTTCTTC,CASSPLAGSRNEQFF
TRBV4-2,TRBJ2-7,TRBD2,.,TGTGCCAGCAGCCAAGATTCTGCTAGCGGACTTGTGCAGTACTTC,CASSQDSASGLVQYF
TRBV4-2,TRBJ2-3,.,few,TGTGCCAGCAGCCAAGCAGACGTCCAGAAAAACACAGATACGCAGTATTTT,CASSQADVQKNTDTQYF
TRBV2,TRBJ2-3,.,few,TGTGCCAGCAGGGGCCAACCCGATACGCAGTATTTT,CASRGQPDTQYF
TRBV7-9,TRBJ2-1,.,few,TGTGCCAGCAGCTTAGGATGGGCCAATGAGCAGTTCTTC,CASSLGWANEQFF
TRBV4-3,TRBJ2-7,TRBD2,few,TGCGCCAGCAGCCAAAGACTACCCTCCCTAGCGGAGACCGACTACGAGCAGTACTTC,CASSQRLPSLAETDYEQYF
TRBV4-3,TRBJ2-4,.,.,TGCGCCAGCAGCCAATACTTAGGGGAGAACATTCAGTACTTC,CASSQYLGENIQYF
TRBV19,TRBJ1-5,.,.,TGTGCCAGTAAATTATGGGCAGTGAATCAGCCCCAGCATTTT,CASKLWAVNQPQHF
TRBV4-3,TRBJ2-3,TRBD1,.,TGCGCCAGCAGCTACTTAACAGGGGCTGCTAGCACAGATACGCAGTATTTT,CASSYLTGAASTDTQYF
TRBV9,TRBJ2-1,TRBD2,.,TGTGCCAGCAGCGTCGGGACTAGCGGATACAATGAGCAGTTCTTC,CASSVGTSGYNEQFF